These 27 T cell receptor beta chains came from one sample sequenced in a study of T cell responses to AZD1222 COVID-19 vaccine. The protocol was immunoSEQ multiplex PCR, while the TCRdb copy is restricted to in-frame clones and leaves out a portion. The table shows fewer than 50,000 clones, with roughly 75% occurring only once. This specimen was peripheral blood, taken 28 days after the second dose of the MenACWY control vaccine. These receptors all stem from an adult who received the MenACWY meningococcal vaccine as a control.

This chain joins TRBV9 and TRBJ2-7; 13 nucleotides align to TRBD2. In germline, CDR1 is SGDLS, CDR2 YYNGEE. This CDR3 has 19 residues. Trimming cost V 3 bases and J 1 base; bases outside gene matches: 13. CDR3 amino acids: CASSAGRRTSGSSSYEQYF. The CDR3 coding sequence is TGTGCCAGCAGCGCGGGCCGCCGGACTAGCGGGAGTAGTTCCTACGAGCAGTACTTC. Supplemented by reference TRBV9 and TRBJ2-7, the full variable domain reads DSGVTQTPKHLITATGQRVTLRCSPRSGDLSVYWYQQSLDQGLQFLIQYYNGEERAKGNILERFSAQQFPDLHSELNLSSLELGDSALYFCASSAGRRTSGSSSYEQYFGPGTRLTVT.

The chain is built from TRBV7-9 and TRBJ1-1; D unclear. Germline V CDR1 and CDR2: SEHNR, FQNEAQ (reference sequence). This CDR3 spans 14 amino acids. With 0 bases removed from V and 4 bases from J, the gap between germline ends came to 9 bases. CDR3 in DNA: TGTGCCAGCAGCTTAGCAGGGTCTGGCACTGAAGCTTTCTTT. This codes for CASSLAGSGTEAFF.

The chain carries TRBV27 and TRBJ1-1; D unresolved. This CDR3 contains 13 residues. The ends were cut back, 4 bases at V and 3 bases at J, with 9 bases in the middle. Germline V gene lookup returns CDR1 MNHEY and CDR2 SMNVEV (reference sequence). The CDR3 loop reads CASSSQAYTEAFF. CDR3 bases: TGTGCCAGCAGTTCCCAAGCCTACACTGAAGCTTTCTTT.

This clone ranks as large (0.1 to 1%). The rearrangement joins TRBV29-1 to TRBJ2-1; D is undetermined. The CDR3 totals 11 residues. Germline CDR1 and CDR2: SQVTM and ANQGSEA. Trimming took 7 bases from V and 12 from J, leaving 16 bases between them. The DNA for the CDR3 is TGCAGCGGGGAACACGGCGTGGGGCAGTTCTTC. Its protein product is CSGEHGVGQFF.

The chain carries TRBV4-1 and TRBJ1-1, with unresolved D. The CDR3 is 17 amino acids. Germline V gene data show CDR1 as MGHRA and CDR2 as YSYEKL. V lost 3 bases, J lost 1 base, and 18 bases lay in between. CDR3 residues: CASSQFLDRRGNTEAFF. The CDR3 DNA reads TGCGCCAGCAGCCAGTTTTTGGACCGCCGAGGGAACACTGAAGCTTTCTTT.

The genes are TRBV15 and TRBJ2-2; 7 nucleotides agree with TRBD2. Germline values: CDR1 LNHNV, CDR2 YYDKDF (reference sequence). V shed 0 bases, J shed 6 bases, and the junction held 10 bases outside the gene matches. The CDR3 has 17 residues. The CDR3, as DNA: TGTGCCACCAGCAGAGATTTAGCGGGTCTTGGCTCCGGGGAGCTGTTTTTT. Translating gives CATSRDLAGLGSGELFF.

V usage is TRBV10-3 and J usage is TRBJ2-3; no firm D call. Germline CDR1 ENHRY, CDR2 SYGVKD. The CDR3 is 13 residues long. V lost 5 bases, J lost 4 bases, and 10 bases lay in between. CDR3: CAISIVAADTQYF. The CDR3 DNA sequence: TGTGCCATCAGTATCGTCGCGGCAGATACGCAGTATTTT.

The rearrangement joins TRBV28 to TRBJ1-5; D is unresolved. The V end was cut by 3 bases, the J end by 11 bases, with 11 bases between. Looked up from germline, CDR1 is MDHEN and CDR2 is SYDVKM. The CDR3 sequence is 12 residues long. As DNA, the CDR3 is TGTGCCAGCAGTTTTATCAGCGAGTCCCAGCATTTT. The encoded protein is CASSFISESQHF.

The DNA of the CDR3 is TGTGCCAGCAGCTTGCGGCGGGGGCCGGGATTTGGAACAGATACGCAGTATTTT. It translates to CASSLRRGPGFGTDTQYF. The chain employs TRBV5-6 and TRBJ2-3, with a possible D match to TRBD2 (7 bases). CDR1 and CDR2 (germline): SGHDT, YYEEEE. Deletions cut 1 base from V and 3 bases from J, with 21 bases between. This CDR3 contains 18 residues.

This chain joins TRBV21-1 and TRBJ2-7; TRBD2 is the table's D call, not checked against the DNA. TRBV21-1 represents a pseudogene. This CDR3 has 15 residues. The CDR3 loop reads CASSNRGGISYEQYV. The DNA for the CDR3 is TGTGCCAGCAGCAACCGTGGCGGAATCTCCTACGAGCAGTACGTC.

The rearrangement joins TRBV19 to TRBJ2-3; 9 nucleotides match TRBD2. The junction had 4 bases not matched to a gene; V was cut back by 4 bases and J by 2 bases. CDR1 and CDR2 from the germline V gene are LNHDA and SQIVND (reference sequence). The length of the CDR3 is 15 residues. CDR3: CASSTAGGFTDTQYF. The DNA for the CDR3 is TGTGCCAGTAGTACAGCGGGGGGCTTCACAGATACGCAGTATTTT.

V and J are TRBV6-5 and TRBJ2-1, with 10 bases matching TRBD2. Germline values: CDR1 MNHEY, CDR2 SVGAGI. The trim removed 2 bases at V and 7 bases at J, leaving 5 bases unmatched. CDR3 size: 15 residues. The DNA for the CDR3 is TGTGCCAGCAGTTACAAGCGGGGGGGCATGAATGAGCAGTTCTTC. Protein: CASSYKRGGMNEQFF.

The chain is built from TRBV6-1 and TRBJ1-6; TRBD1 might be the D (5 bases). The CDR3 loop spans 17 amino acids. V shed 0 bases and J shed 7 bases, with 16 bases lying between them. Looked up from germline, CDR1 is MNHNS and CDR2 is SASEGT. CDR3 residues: CASSEALGGLLNSPLHF. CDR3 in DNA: TGTGCCAGCAGTGAAGCGCTTGGGGGATTATTAAATTCACCCCTCCACTTT.

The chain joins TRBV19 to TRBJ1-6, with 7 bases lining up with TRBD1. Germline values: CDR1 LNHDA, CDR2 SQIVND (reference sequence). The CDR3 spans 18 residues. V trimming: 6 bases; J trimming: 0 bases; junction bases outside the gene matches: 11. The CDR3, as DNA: TGTGCCAGTAGAAGCGTCCGGGACAGCAGCTCCTATAATTCACCCCTCCACTTT. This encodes CASRSVRDSSSYNSPLHF.

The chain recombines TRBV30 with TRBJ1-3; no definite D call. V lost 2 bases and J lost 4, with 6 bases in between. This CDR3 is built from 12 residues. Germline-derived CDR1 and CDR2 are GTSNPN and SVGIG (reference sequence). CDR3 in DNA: TGTGCCTGGAGTCCGGTGGGAAACACCATATATTTT. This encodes CAWSPVGNTIYF.

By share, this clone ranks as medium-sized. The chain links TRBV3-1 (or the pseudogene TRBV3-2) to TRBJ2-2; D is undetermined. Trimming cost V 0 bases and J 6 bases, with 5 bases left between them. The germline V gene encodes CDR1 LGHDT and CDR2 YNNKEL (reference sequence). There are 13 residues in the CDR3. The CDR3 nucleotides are TGTGCCAGCAGCCAAGAATACGCCGGGGAGCTGTTTTTT. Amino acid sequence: CASSQEYAGELFF.

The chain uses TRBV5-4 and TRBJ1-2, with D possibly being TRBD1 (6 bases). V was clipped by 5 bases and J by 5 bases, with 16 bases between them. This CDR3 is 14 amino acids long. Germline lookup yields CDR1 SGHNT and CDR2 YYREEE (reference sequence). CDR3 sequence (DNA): TGTGCCAGCAGACAGCAGGGGATTGAGTATGGCTACACCTTC. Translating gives CASRQQGIEYGYTF.

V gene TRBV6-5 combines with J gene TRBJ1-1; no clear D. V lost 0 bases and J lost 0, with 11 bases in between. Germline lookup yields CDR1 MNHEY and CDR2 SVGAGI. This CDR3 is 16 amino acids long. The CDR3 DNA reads TGTGCCAGCAGTTACTCGGCAGAAATCATGAACACTGAAGCTTTCTTT. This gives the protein CASSYSAEIMNTEAFF.

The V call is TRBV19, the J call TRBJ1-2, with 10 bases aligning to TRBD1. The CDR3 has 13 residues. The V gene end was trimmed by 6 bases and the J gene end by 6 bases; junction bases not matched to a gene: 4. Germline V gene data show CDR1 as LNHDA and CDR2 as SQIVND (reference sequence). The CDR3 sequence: CASSPDRGHGYTF. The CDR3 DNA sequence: TGTGCCAGTAGCCCAGACAGGGGGCATGGCTACACCTTC.

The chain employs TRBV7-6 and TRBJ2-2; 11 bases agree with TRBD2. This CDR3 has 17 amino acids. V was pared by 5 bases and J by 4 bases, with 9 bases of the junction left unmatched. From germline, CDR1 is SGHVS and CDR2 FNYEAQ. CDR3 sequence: CASSPIAGGPVTGELFF. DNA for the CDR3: TGTGCCAGCAGCCCCATAGCGGGGGGGCCAGTCACCGGGGAGCTGTTTTTT.

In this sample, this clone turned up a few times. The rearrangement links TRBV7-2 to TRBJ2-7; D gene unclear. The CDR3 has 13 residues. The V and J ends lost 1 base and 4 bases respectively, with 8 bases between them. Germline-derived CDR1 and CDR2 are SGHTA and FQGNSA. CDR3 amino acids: CASSLGSEYEQYV. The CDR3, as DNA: TGTGCCAGCAGCTTAGGGAGCGAGTACGAGCAGTACGTC.

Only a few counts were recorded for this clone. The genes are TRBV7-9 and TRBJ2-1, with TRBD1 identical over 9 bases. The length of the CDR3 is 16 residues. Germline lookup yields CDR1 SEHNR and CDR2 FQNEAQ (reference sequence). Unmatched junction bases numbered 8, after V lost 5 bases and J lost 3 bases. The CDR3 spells CASSRAGTGIYNEQFF. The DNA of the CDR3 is TGTGCCAGCAGCCGGGCCGGGACAGGGATCTACAATGAGCAGTTCTTC.

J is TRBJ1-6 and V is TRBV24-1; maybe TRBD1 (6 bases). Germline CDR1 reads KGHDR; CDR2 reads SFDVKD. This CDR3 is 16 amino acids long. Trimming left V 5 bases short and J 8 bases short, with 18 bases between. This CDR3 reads CATSAVGGQQDSPLHF. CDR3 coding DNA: TGTGCCACCAGTGCCGTTGGGGGGCAGCAGGATTCACCCCTCCACTTT.

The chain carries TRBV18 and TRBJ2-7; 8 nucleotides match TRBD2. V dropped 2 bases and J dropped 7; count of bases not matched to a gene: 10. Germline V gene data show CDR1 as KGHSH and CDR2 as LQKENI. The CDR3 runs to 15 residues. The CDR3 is CASSPSLAVSWEQYF. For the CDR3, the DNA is TGTGCCAGCTCACCATCACTAGCGGTGTCCTGGGAGCAGTACTTC.

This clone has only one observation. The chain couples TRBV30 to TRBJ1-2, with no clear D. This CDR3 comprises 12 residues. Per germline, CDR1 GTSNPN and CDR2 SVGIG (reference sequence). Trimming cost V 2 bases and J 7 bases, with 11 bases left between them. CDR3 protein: CAWSIRVGGYTF. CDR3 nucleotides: TGTGCCTGGAGTATCCGGGTAGGTGGCTACACCTTC.

CDR3 DNA: TGTGCCAGCGCCCCGACGGGGCTCGGTGGCTACACCTTC. Translated, it gives CASAPTGLGGYTF. The chain couples TRBV9 to TRBJ1-2, with D possibly matching TRBD1 (5 bases). The ends were cut back, 7 bases at V and 7 bases at J, with 17 bases in the middle. Germline-derived CDR1 and CDR2 are SGDLS and YYNGEE. There are 13 residues in the CDR3.

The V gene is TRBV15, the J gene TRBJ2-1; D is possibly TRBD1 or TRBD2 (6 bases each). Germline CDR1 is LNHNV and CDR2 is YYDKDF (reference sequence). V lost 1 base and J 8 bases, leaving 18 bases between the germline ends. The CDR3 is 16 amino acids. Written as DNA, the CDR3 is TGTGCCACCAGCAGAGCGATCAAGACCGGGGGCTATGAGCAGTTCTTC. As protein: CATSRAIKTGGYEQFF.